These T cell receptor beta chains were read from a single sample in a study of blood T cell repertoires in COVID-19. Profiled with immunoSEQ multiplex PCR; TCRdb holds only in-frame clones, not every one. The sample shows about 210,000 clones, around 84% of them seen only once. The specimen was peripheral blood. These receptors originate from a woman of 80 years or more with COVID-19, enrolled during active disease. Each CDR3 is given with its conserved first and last residue. The D gene is left open where the match is weak. Clone size is stated in some rows and not others, as once, few, many or a class when expanded.

clone_size d_call j_call v_call cdr3_nt cdr3_aa
. TRBD1 TRBJ1-4 TRBV7-9 TGTGCCAGCAGCTTAACCGGGACAGGTGAAAAACTGTTTTTT CASSLTGTGEKLFF
. TRBD1 TRBJ1-2 TRBV28 TGTGCCAGCAGTTCCCGACCGGGACAGGGGGACAACACCTTC CASSSRPGQGDNTF
. TRBD2 TRBJ2-1 TRBV9 TGTGCCAGCAGCGTATTGGGTTTAGCGGGGGGGCGGAATGAGCAGTTCTTC CASSVLGLAGGRNEQFF
. . TRBJ2-1 TRBV19 TGTGCCACCCAGGAGGGGCGGGTCTACAATGAGCAGTTCTTC CATQEGRVYNEQFF
once TRBD2 TRBJ2-7 TRBV7-2 TGTGCCAGCAGCTTAGGCTGGACTAGAGCGGAGTACTTC CASSLGWTRAEYF
. . TRBJ1-1 TRBV6-5 TGTGCCAGCGTGGGACCGATGAGGGGGACTGAAGCTTTCTTT CASVGPMRGTEAFF
. TRBD2 TRBJ2-2 TRBV5-1 TGCGCCAGCAGCTCCACTAGCGGGGGATCCGGGGAGCTGTTTTTT CASSSTSGGSGELFF
. TRBD2 TRBJ2-3 TRBV6-2/TRBV6-3 TGTGCCAGCAGTTACACCCATCGCAGCGGGGGAACCACAGATACGCAGTATTTT CASSYTHRSGGTTDTQYF
once . TRBJ1-2 TRBV3-1/TRBV3-2 TGTGCCAGCAGCCAGAACGACAGGAGAGTCTATGGCTACACCTTC CASSQNDRRVYGYTF
few TRBD1 TRBJ2-7 TRBV30 TGTGCCTGGAACCCCGGGACAGACTTCTACGAGCAGTACTTC CAWNPGTDFYEQYF
. TRBD1 TRBJ1-1 TRBV6-5 TGTGCCAGCAATAGACAGGGGGGATTGAACACTGAAGCTTTCTTT CASNRQGGLNTEAFF
. . TRBJ1-1 TRBV5-1 TGCGCCAGCAGCTTGGGCAGGGTCGATGAAGCTTTCTTT CASSLGRVDEAFF
. . TRBJ2-5 TRBV4-1 TGCGCCAGCAGCCAAGATCCGGGCAGGGGTTTGGGGGAGACCCAGTACTTC CASSQDPGRGLGETQYF
. TRBD1 TRBJ2-7 TRBV28 TGTGCCAGCAGTTCCGGCCGGGACAGGGGGCTCGAGCAGTACTTC CASSSGRDRGLEQYF
. . TRBJ1-2 TRBV6-5 TGTGCCAGCATCGGCGGGAGGGCTGGCTACACCTTC CASIGGRAGYTF
. . TRBJ1-1 TRBV18 TGTGCCAGCTCCGAGGCTGTATTGAACACTGAAGCTTTCTTT CASSEAVLNTEAFF
once . TRBJ1-4 TRBV28 TGTGCCAGCGGGGCGGGGGTCGAAAAACTGTTTTTT CASGAGVEKLFF